This T cell receptor (beta chain) comes out of a study of shared clonotypes between healthy human individuals. This CDR3 is 14 amino acids long. V was shortened by 0 bases and J by 6 bases, with 10 bases between the two germline ends. CDR1 is SGDLS and CDR2 is YYNGEE in the germline V gene. Assay: immunoSEQ multiplex PCR; the TCRdb copy retains only in-frame clones and omits some. This table holds more than 2 million clones, about 94% found once. Naive-designated CD8 cells lacked CD45RO, were positively enriched for CCR7, and omitted terminally differentiated effector memory CD45RA+ cells. This clone was detected only once.

Sequencing was performed on naive CD8+ T cells sorted from blood. The receptor comes from a young man in good health. V is TRBV9 and J is TRBJ2-1, with TRBD2 as a possible D gene (6 bases). The CDR3 coding sequence is TGTGCCAGCAGCGTAGGGGGGGTCGTCAATGAGCAGTTCTTC. It encodes CASSVGGVVNEQFF.